This T cell receptor (beta chain) was profiled in a study of T cells in Graves' hyperthyroidism and ophthalmopathy. TCR beta CDR3 regions were amplified from RNA. First-round RT-PCR with HTBI primers amplified the TCR CDR3 region. TCRdb called the multiplex PCR reads again in MiXCR, with one record for every CDR3 protein. The table includes approximately 400,000 distinct CDR3 sequences, about 16% detected once. This clonotype was counted a few times. V dropped 5 bases and J dropped 3; count of bases not matched to a gene: 8. The germline CDR1 and CDR2 sequences are SEHNR and FQNEAQ (reference sequence). The CDR3 length is 15 residues.

Input material: blood. The gene calls are TRBV7-9 and TRBJ2-7, with TRBD1 identical over 9 bases. This receptor was obtained from a young woman with Graves' hyperthyroidism. CDR3 DNA: TGTGCCAGCAGCACGCGGACAGGGGCGCGCTACGAGCAGTACTTC. Translating it yields CASSTRTGARYEQYF.